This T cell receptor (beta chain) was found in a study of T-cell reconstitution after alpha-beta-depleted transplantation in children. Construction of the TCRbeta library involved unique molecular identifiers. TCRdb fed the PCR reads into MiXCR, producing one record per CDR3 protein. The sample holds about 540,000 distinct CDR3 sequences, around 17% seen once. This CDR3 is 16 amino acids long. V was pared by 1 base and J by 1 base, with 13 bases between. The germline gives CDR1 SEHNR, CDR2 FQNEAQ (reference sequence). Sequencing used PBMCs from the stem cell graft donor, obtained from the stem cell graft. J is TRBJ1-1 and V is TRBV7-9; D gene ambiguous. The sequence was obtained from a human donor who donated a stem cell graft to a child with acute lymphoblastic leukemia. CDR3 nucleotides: TGTGCCAGCAGCTTAGGGGGTGGAGGTCAGAACACTGAAGCTTTCTTT. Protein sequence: CASSLGGGGQNTEAFF.